Below, 26 T cell receptor beta chains from the same sample are listed, as sequenced in a study of shared clonotypes between healthy human individuals. Sequencing was performed with immunoSEQ multiplex PCR; in TCRdb, only in-frame clones are kept and a portion is missing. The sample lists about 480,000 clones, 60% to 80% seen once, with roughly an eighth in the top ten. Sequencing was done on a sample of PBMCs. The receptor source for this set is a woman between 40 and 55 years old in good health. Some clones in this sample may be carry-over from other donors' samples.

This clone was seen repeatedly, ten times or more. The J gene is TRBJ1-2, the V gene TRBV20-1; D uncertain. Looked up from germline, CDR1 is DFQATT and CDR2 is SNEGSKA (reference sequence). CDR3 size: 11 residues. V shed 6 bases and J shed 3 bases, with 8 bases lying between them. CDR3 region: CSARKDYGYTF. The CDR3 DNA follows: TGCAGTGCCCGGAAGGACTATGGCTACACCTTC.

This rearrangement joins TRBV6-6 to TRBJ1-5; TRBD1 aligns across 7 bases. CDR3 size: 13 residues. The germline gives CDR1 MNHNY, CDR2 SVGAGI (reference sequence). The trim removed 7 bases at V and 5 bases at J, leaving 5 bases unmatched. The CDR3 nucleotides are TGTGCCAGCAAAGACAGGGTCGATCAGCCCCAGCATTTT. Residues: CASKDRVDQPQHF.

The chain carries TRBV6-5 and TRBJ1-5; no clear D. V lost 6 bases and J 5 bases, leaving 11 bases between the germline ends. The V gene's germline CDR1 is MNHEY and CDR2 SVGAGI. The CDR3 is 13 residues long. The CDR3 region is CASSPGRDQPQHF. The CDR3 coding sequence is TGTGCCAGCAGCCCAGGACGTGATCAGCCCCAGCATTTT.

The chain links TRBV27 to TRBJ2-1, with 13 bases lining up with TRBD2. The CDR3 is 15 amino acids. CDR1 is MNHEY and CDR2 is SMNVEV in the germline V gene (reference sequence). Trimming at V came to 3 bases and at J to 7 bases, leaving 3 bases not matched to a gene. CDR3 sequence reads: CASSLRLAGGNEQFF. CDR3 nucleotides: TGTGCCAGCAGTTTGAGACTAGCGGGAGGAAATGAGCAGTTCTTC.

V and J are TRBV7-8 and TRBJ1-3; D uncertain. Germline lookup yields CDR1 SGHVS and CDR2 FQNEAQ. The CDR3 covers 15 residues. Trimming left V 1 base short and J 0 bases short, with 7 bases between. CDR3 DNA sequence: TGTGCCAGCAGCTTAGAACATTTCTCTGGAAACACCATATATTTT. Its translation is CASSLEHFSGNTIYF.

For the CDR3, the DNA is TGTGCCAGCAGTGACTCGATCAGCCAGGGTAGCCACACCGGGGAGCTGTTTTTT. Encoded protein: CASSDSISQGSHTGELFF. The rearrangement links TRBV6-4 to TRBJ2-2, with a weak D call TRBD1 (5 bases). CDR3 size: 18 residues. Trimming removed 0 bases at V and 3 bases at J, with 17 bases between. The germline V gene encodes CDR1 MRHNA and CDR2 SNTAGT.

The genes are TRBV18 and TRBJ1-2; D may be TRBD1 (5 bases). Trimming removed 3 bases from V and 2 bases from J, with 13 bases in between. Germline V CDR1 and CDR2: KGHSH, LQKENI. CDR3 length: 15 amino acids. CDR3 amino acids: CASSPRDGRNYGYTF. In nucleotides, the CDR3 is TGTGCCAGCTCACCTAGGGACGGGAGAAACTATGGCTACACCTTC. Variable domain in full (rest from reference TRBV18 and TRBJ1-2): NAGVMQNPRHLVRRRGQEARLRCSPMKGHSHVYWYRQLPEEGLKFMVYLQKENIIDESGMPKERFSAEFPKEGPSILRIQQVVRGDSAAYFCASSPRDGRNYGYTFGSGTRLTVV.

Points on this clone: The sample has other DNA sequences that encode this CDR3 too. The chain recombines TRBV2 with TRBJ2-1; D possibly matches TRBD1 or TRBD2 (5 bases each). V lost 9 bases to trimming and J lost 3 bases, with 12 bases between them. CDR1 and CDR2 (germline): SNHLY, FYNNEI. CDR3 length: 13 amino acids. Here the CDR3 reads CASSEGNYNEQFF. The CDR3 DNA reads TGTGCCAGTTCAGAGGGGAACTACAATGAGCAGTTCTTC.

The chain combines TRBV7-9 with TRBJ1-1; 8 bases map to TRBD1. This CDR3 region has 13 residues. With 3 bases clipped from V and 5 bases from J, the junction kept 2 bases outside the gene matches. Germline-derived CDR1 and CDR2 are SEHNR and FQNEAQ (reference sequence). This CDR3 is CASSLGQATEAFF. In DNA form, the CDR3 reads TGTGCCAGCAGCTTGGGACAGGCGACTGAAGCTTTCTTT. Looking up the rest from reference TRBV7-9 and TRBJ1-1 gives the full variable domain: DTGVSQNPRHKITKRGQNVTFRCDPISEHNRLYWYRQTLGQGPEFLTYFQNEAQLEKSRLLSDRFSAERPKGSFSTLEIQRTEQGDSAMYLCASSLGQATEAFFGQGTRLTVV.

The chain has TRBV5-1 and TRBJ2-5; D tentatively reads TRBD1 or TRBD2 (5 bases each). The CDR3 has 14 amino acids. The V end was cut by 4 bases, the J end by 2 bases, with 12 bases between. Germline assignment: CDR1 SGHRS and CDR2 YFSETQ. As DNA, the CDR3 is TGCGCCAGCAGCCCCCGGGGCGCGCAAGAGACCCAGTACTTC. This codes for CASSPRGAQETQYF.

The chain uses TRBV7-3 and TRBJ2-1, with unresolved D. Trimming pared 5 bases from V and 7 bases from J, leaving 15 bases between. The CDR3 totals 14 residues. Looked up from germline, CDR1 is SGHTA and CDR2 is FQGTGA. The CDR3 protein is CASSPPGPLNEQFF. CDR3 coding DNA: TGTGCCAGCAGCCCCCCCGGGCCATTGAATGAGCAGTTCTTC.

This chain joins TRBV11-2 and TRBJ2-3; maybe TRBD2 (7 bases). Looked up from germline, CDR1 is SGHAT and CDR2 is FQNNGV. The CDR3 is 15 residues long. V gave up 5 bases and J gave up 4 bases, with 16 bases separating them. CDR3 sequence: CASSLWGEGADTQYF. The DNA for the CDR3 is TGTGCCAGCAGCCTCTGGGGGGAGGGGGCAGATACGCAGTATTTT.

The V gene is TRBV7-2, the J gene TRBJ2-5; 9 bases are shared with TRBD1. Trimming at V came to 5 bases and at J to 5 bases, leaving 9 bases not matched to a gene. Per the germline V gene, CDR1 is SGHTA and CDR2 is FQGNSA. The CDR3 consists of 15 residues. The CDR3 spells CASSPGGTGWETQYF. The DNA for the CDR3 is TGTGCCAGCAGCCCCGGGGGGACAGGGTGGGAGACCCAGTACTTC.

This clone was found once. This chain joins TRBV27 and TRBJ2-2; D gene uncertain. The V end lost 3 bases, the J end lost 2 bases, and 10 bases lay between the germline ends. CDR3 size: 15 residues. The germline V gene has CDR1 MNHEY and CDR2 SMNVEV (reference sequence). The CDR3 DNA follows: TGTGCCAGCAGTTTGCGGCAAAGAAACACCGGGGAGCTGTTTTTT. It codes for CASSLRQRNTGELFF.

This clone has more than one count but fewer than ten. The chain links TRBV30 to TRBJ1-5, with no clear D. Trimming cost V 4 bases and J 5 bases, with 12 bases left between them. From germline, CDR1 is GTSNPN and CDR2 SVGIG (reference sequence). The CDR3 runs to 13 residues. CDR3 DNA: TGTGCCTGGACTTCCAGAAAAGATCAGCCCCAGCATTTT. Protein product: CAWTSRKDQPQHF. The entire variable domain, with the rest obtained from reference TRBV30 and TRBJ1-5, is as follows: SQTIHQWPATLVQPVGSPLSLECTVEGTSNPNLYWYRQAAGRGLQLLFYSVGIGQISSEVPQNLSASRPQDRQFILSSKKLLLSDSGFYLCAWTSRKDQPQHFGDGTRLSIL.

The chain carries TRBV28 and TRBJ1-2; 8 bases match TRBD1. After removal of 8 bases from V and 5 bases from J, the junction contained 22 bases not matched to a gene. Per germline, CDR1 MDHEN and CDR2 SYDVKM. The CDR3 has 18 residues. The CDR3 region is CASLAGVAGGFIGYGYTF. CDR3 nucleotide sequence: TGTGCCAGCCTCGCCGGGGTGGCAGGGGGCTTTATAGGGTATGGCTACACCTTC.

This chain uses TRBV6-5 with TRBJ2-7; D unresolved. With 2 bases removed from V and 6 bases from J, the gap between germline ends came to 14 bases. The CDR3 runs 14 residues. Germline CDR1 reads MNHEY; CDR2 reads SVGAGI. CDR3 protein: CASSYEAHNGEQYF. In DNA form, the CDR3 reads TGTGCCAGCAGTTACGAGGCCCACAACGGCGAGCAGTACTTC.

This chain joins TRBV18 and TRBJ2-3; 11 bases align to TRBD2. Trimming at V came to 2 bases and at J to 3 bases, leaving 7 bases not matched to a gene. In germline, CDR1 is KGHSH, CDR2 LQKENI. The CDR3 runs to 17 residues. CDR3 bases: TGTGCCAGCTCACCAAGGCTAGCGGGAGGAGGAACAGATACGCAGTATTTT. It specifies CASSPRLAGGGTDTQYF. The full variable domain, its missing parts supplied by reference TRBV18 and TRBJ2-3, is NAGVMQNPRHLVRRRGQEARLRCSPMKGHSHVYWYRQLPEEGLKFMVYLQKENIIDESGMPKERFSAEFPKEGPSILRIQQVVRGDSAAYFCASSPRLAGGGTDTQYFGPGTRLTVL.

The V call is TRBV5-1, the J call TRBJ2-2; TRBD2 aligns across 8 bases. Germline values: CDR1 SGHRS, CDR2 YFSETQ. J was trimmed by 4 bases and V by 0 bases; bases with no gene match: 17. The CDR3 contains 20 residues. CDR3 nucleotide sequence: TGCGCCAGCAGCTTGGTGATAGCGGGACGAGCAGGGCGTGTCACCGGGGAGCTGTTTTTT. This translates into CASSLVIAGRAGRVTGELFF.

This clone was observed once. The genes are TRBV9 and TRBJ2-6, with TRBD1 matching 8 bases. The CDR3 length is 18 residues. J was trimmed by 0 bases and V by 3 bases; bases with no gene match: 8. Per germline, CDR1 SGDLS and CDR2 YYNGEE. CDR3 bases: TGTGCCAGCAGCGACCCCGGGACAGGCACCTCTGGGGCCAACGTCCTGACTTTC. It translates to CASSDPGTGTSGANVLTF. Full variable domain (rest looked up from reference TRBV9 and TRBJ2-6): DSGVTQTPKHLITATGQRVTLRCSPRSGDLSVYWYQQSLDQGLQFLIQYYNGEERAKGNILERFSAQQFPDLHSELNLSSLELGDSALYFCASSDPGTGTSGANVLTFGAGSRLTVL.

The chain uses TRBV7-9 and TRBJ2-2; no reliable D call. The CDR3 spans 14 residues. CDR1 SEHNR and CDR2 FQNEAQ come from the germline V gene (reference sequence). V gave up 0 bases and J gave up 4 bases, with 6 bases separating them. CDR3 loop: CASSLAAFTGELFF. The CDR3 region has the DNA TGTGCCAGCAGCTTAGCGGCCTTCACCGGGGAGCTGTTTTTT.

At least ten counts were recorded for this clone. The chain uses TRBV29-1 and TRBJ1-5, with D unresolved. The CDR3 is 14 residues long. Trimming stripped 4 bases from V and 0 bases from J, with 10 bases between. The germline CDR1 and CDR2 sequences are SQVTM and ANQGSEA. The CDR3 sequence is CSVAEGYSNQPQHF. The CDR3 nucleotides are TGCAGCGTTGCCGAGGGCTATAGCAATCAGCCCCAGCATTTT.

In the case of this clone: Other DNA sequences in the sample encode the same CDR3. The chain recombines TRBV15 with TRBJ2-7, with 7 bases that match TRBD1. This CDR3 has 14 residues. Trimming removed 0 bases from V and 3 bases from J; junction bases left unmatched: 2. Germline CDR1 and CDR2: LNHNV and YYDKDF (reference sequence). As DNA, the CDR3 is TGTGCCACCAGCAGAGATCCAGGGGGCTACGAGCAGTACTTC. It yields the protein CATSRDPGGYEQYF.

The CDR3 reads CASSLREGLTNTQYF. The CDR3 nucleotides are TGTGCCAGCAGCTTGCGGGAGGGCCTTACAAATACGCAGTATTTT. This chain joins TRBV11-3 and TRBJ2-3; 9 bases are shared with TRBD2. The CDR3 spans 15 residues. The germline V gene encodes CDR1 SGHNT and CDR2 YENEEA. The J segment lost 7 bases and the V segment lost 3 bases, leaving 8 bases of the junction unmatched.

The rearrangement links TRBV7-9 to TRBJ2-1; TRBD2 agrees at 12 bases. The V gene's germline CDR1 is SEHNR and CDR2 FQNEAQ (reference sequence). This CDR3 comprises 15 residues. J gave up 7 bases and V 6 bases, and 7 bases lay outside the gene matches. Written as DNA, the CDR3 is TGTGCCAGCAGTCTGACTAGCGGGAGTGGGAATGAGCAGTTCTTC. Protein product: CASSLTSGSGNEQFF.

In its sample, this clone was seen a few times. The chain carries TRBV10-3 and TRBJ2-1, with D tentatively TRBD1 (6 bases). CDR1 ENHRY and CDR2 SYGVKD come from the germline V gene. The CDR3 runs 13 residues. V lost 6 bases, J lost 6 bases, and 12 bases lay in between. The CDR3 here is CAIRKLGGNEQFF. The CDR3 nucleotides are TGTGCCATCAGGAAACTAGGGGGCAATGAGCAGTTCTTC.